A single sample is the source of the 13 T cell receptor beta chains below, sequenced in a study of cytomegalovirus exposure and HLA in healthy donors. Vbeta (60) and Jbeta (13) primers were used in the PCR. Sequencing was performed with immunoSEQ multiplex PCR; in TCRdb, only in-frame clones are kept and a portion is missing. The sample comprises around 98,000 clones, more than 75% of which are singletons, and 3% to 4% rests with the top ten. The sample taken for sequencing was PBMCs. The receptor set was obtained from a woman between 40 and 55 years old in good health and CMV-seronegative.

The chain links TRBV19 to TRBJ1-1; D call uncertain. This CDR3 is 14 amino acids long. The V gene lost 3 bases and the J gene lost 0 bases, with 8 bases spanning the gap. The germline CDR1 and CDR2 sequences are LNHDA and SQIVND (reference sequence). In nucleotides, the CDR3 is TGTGCCAGTAGTATCCGGAGTCTGAACACTGAAGCTTTCTTT. Its translation is CASSIRSLNTEAFF.

In its sample, this clone was seen once. The chain combines TRBV27 with TRBJ1-5, with 11 positions matching TRBD1. The CDR3 loop spans 16 amino acids. The germline V gene has CDR1 MNHEY and CDR2 SMNVEV (reference sequence). V dropped 3 bases and J dropped 4; count of bases not matched to a gene: 5. CDR3 sequence: CASSLDGTGGNQPQHF. Written as DNA, the CDR3 is TGTGCCAGCAGTTTGGACGGGACAGGGGGAAATCAGCCCCAGCATTTT.

The chain uses TRBV7-8 and TRBJ1-4; D possibly corresponds to TRBD1 (6 bases). Trimming removed 5 bases from V and 3 bases from J, with 16 bases in between. Germline CDR1 is SGHVS and CDR2 is FQNEAQ. CDR3 size: 16 residues. The CDR3 protein is CASSVNYRASNEKLFF. The CDR3 DNA sequence: TGTGCCAGCAGCGTAAACTACAGGGCTTCTAATGAAAAACTGTTTTTT.

The rearrangement links TRBV6-5 to TRBJ1-6; D unresolved. Deletions cut 4 bases from V and 7 bases from J, with 14 bases between. CDR1 is MNHEY, CDR2 SVGAGI, per germline. The CDR3 has 15 residues. The CDR3 bases are TGTGCCAGCAGTTCAACGTCCCGAGGGAATTCACCCCTCCACTTT. This translates into CASSSTSRGNSPLHF.

CDR3 protein: CASSSEITGVLFF. CDR3 DNA: TGTGCCAGCAGCTCAGAGATTACAGGGGTTCTGTTTTTT. This chain uses TRBV7-3 with TRBJ2-2; 7 bases line up with TRBD1. V lost 4 bases, J lost 14 bases, and 10 bases stayed unmatched. This CDR3 is 13 amino acids long. Looked up from germline, CDR1 is SGHTA and CDR2 is FQGTGA.

The gene calls are TRBV6-5 and TRBJ2-5, with 7 nucleotides matching TRBD1. Trimming cost V 6 bases and J 2 bases; bases outside gene matches: 3. This CDR3 spans 13 amino acids. Looked up from germline, CDR1 is MNHEY and CDR2 is SVGAGI. DNA of the CDR3: TGTGCCAGCAGGACAGGGTCTCAAGAGACCCAGTACTTC. Protein: CASRTGSQETQYF.

This clone has a single count. CDR3 amino acids: CASSLGTVSYGYTF. CDR3 in DNA: TGCGCCAGCTCACTGGGGACAGTCTCCTATGGCTACACCTTC. The V gene is TRBV5-1, the J gene TRBJ1-2; TRBD1 agrees at 7 bases. From germline, CDR1 is SGHRS and CDR2 YFSETQ. The CDR3 extends over 14 amino acids. The trim removed 7 bases at V and 4 bases at J, leaving 10 bases unmatched.

This chain uses TRBV6-5 with TRBJ2-7, with D unresolved. Per germline, CDR1 MNHEY and CDR2 SVGAGI. The CDR3 spans 13 residues. The V end lost 5 bases, the J end lost 2 bases, and 10 bases lay between the germline ends. CDR3 in DNA: TGTGCCAGCAGTGTTCCAGGAACCTACGAGCAGTACTTC. Amino acid sequence: CASSVPGTYEQYF.

The chain has TRBV9 and TRBJ2-3; D unresolved. CDR1 and CDR2 (germline): SGDLS, YYNGEE. The ends were cut back, 0 bases at V and 1 base at J, with 15 bases in the middle. The CDR3 is 17 amino acids. The CDR3 DNA reads as TGTGCCAGCAGCGTAGAGAACAGTACCACCCGCACAGATACGCAGTATTTT. Its protein product is CASSVENSTTRTDTQYF.

The V call is TRBV28, the J call TRBJ2-7, with 7 nucleotides matching TRBD1. The CDR3 loop spans 16 amino acids. Germline CDR1 reads MDHEN; CDR2 reads SYDVKM. The ends lost 4 bases at V and 5 bases at J; junction bases unmatched: 14. The CDR3 nucleotides read TGTGCCAGCAGTTCCCTCCCCCCCGGACAGGTAAACGAGCAGTACTTC. This encodes CASSSLPPGQVNEQYF.

The chain is built from TRBV25-1 and TRBJ2-7, with 7 bases lining up with TRBD1. V gave up 4 bases and J gave up 1 base; unmatched junction bases: 7. The CDR3 consists of 15 residues. Per germline, CDR1 MGHDK and CDR2 SYGVNS. This chain's CDR3 is CASSVLQGFSYEQYF. DNA for the CDR3: TGTGCCAGCAGTGTCTTACAGGGGTTTTCCTACGAGCAGTACTTC.

The V call is TRBV6-1, the J call TRBJ1-2; 8 bases fit TRBD1. The J segment lost 1 base and the V segment lost 7 bases, leaving 5 bases of the junction unmatched. CDR1 MNHNS and CDR2 SASEGT come from the germline V gene. This CDR3 spans 14 amino acids. The CDR3 sequence is CASNPTGVNYGYTF. For the CDR3, the DNA is TGTGCCAGCAACCCGACAGGGGTTAACTATGGCTACACCTTC.

The chain's CDR3 is CASSRFSTGVGNEQFF. The CDR3 nucleotides read TGTGCCAGCAGTCGTTTTTCGACAGGGGTAGGGAATGAGCAGTTCTTC. The chain is built from TRBV7-2 and TRBJ2-1; 8 bases match TRBD1. CDR1 is SGHTA and CDR2 is FQGNSA in the germline V gene. The length of the CDR3 is 16 residues. Trimming cost V 6 bases and J 7 bases; bases outside gene matches: 14.